One and the same sample provided the 12 T cell receptor beta chains below, sequenced in a study of cytotoxic CD8 clonotypes in ibrutinib-treated CLL. Repertoires were generated with immunoSEQ multiplex PCR, while TCRdb's copy carries only in-frame clones and drops some. The sample contains around 20,000 clones, 65% to 75% of which appear only once. The sample here was PBMCs, taken after 24 months of ibrutinib treatment. These receptors were collected from a human donor with chronic lymphocytic leukemia.

The chain uses TRBV5-1 and TRBJ1-2, with a possible D match to TRBD1 (5 bases). V was cut by 2 bases and J by 2 bases, with 10 bases left in between. Germline lookup yields CDR1 SGHRS and CDR2 YFSETQ. The CDR3 spans 14 residues. CDR3: CASSFGTGNYGYTF. CDR3 DNA sequence: TGCGCCAGCAGCTTCGGGACGGGGAACTATGGCTACACCTTC.

In this sample, this clone turned up a few times. The chain joins TRBV5-6 to TRBJ2-2; TRBD1 or TRBD2 may be the D gene (5 bases each). The CDR3 consists of 14 residues. CDR1 is SGHDT, CDR2 YYEEEE, per germline. The V gene lost 2 bases and the J gene lost 7 bases, with 12 bases spanning the gap. CDR3 in amino acids: CASSFGAISGELFF. As DNA, the CDR3 is TGTGCCAGCAGCTTCGGGGCGATAAGCGGGGAGCTGTTTTTT. The whole variable domain, remainder taken from reference TRBV5-6 and TRBJ2-2, is DAGVTQSPTHLIKTRGQQVTLRCSPKSGHDTVSWYQQALGQGPQFIFQYYEEEERQRGNFPDRFSGHQFPNYSSELNVNALLLGDSALYLCASSFGAISGELFFGEGSRLTVL.

The chain uses TRBV7-9 and TRBJ1-3; a weak D match, TRBD1 (6 bases). V was cut by 0 bases and J by 0 bases, with 9 bases left in between. The length of the CDR3 is 16 residues. Germline V gene sequence: CDR1 SEHNR, CDR2 FQNEAQ (reference sequence). The CDR3 here is CASSLANRASGNTIYF. CDR3 coding DNA: TGTGCCAGCAGCTTAGCTAACAGGGCCTCTGGAAACACCATATATTTT.

This chain uses TRBV27 with TRBJ1-1; perhaps TRBD1 as D (6 bases). Germline V gene sequence: CDR1 MNHEY, CDR2 SMNVEV (reference sequence). V dropped 5 bases and J dropped 2 bases, with 12 bases sitting between them. The CDR3 is 14 residues long. This CDR3 reads CASSRTVHNTEAFF. The CDR3 coding sequence is TGTGCCAGCAGTCGGACAGTCCACAACACTGAAGCTTTCTTT.

This clone was detected only a few times. The chain couples TRBV5-1 to TRBJ2-2, with TRBD1 matching 9 bases. The CDR3 length is 16 residues. From germline, CDR1 is SGHRS and CDR2 YFSETQ. V gave up 1 base and J gave up 6 bases; unmatched junction bases: 7. The chain's CDR3 is CASSLTAGQGAGELFF. The CDR3 DNA sequence: TGCGCCAGCAGCTTGACCGCGGGACAGGGAGCCGGGGAGCTGTTTTTT.

This chain connects TRBV18 to TRBJ1-5; no reliable D call. Between the trimmed V and J ends, which lost 2 bases and 7 bases, there was a span of 15 bases. Germline V gene sequence: CDR1 KGHSH, CDR2 LQKENI. This CDR3 region has 15 residues. In DNA, the CDR3 is TGTGCCAGCTCACCAGCTTCAGGTCGCCGGCAGCCCCAGCATTTT. It encodes CASSPASGRRQPQHF.

The chain joins TRBV9 to TRBJ2-5, with 9 positions matching TRBD2. J was trimmed by 4 bases and V by 0 bases; bases with no gene match: 7. The CDR3 is 16 residues long. Germline CDR1 SGDLS, CDR2 YYNGEE. The CDR3 DNA sequence: TGTGCCAGCAGCGTAGTAGCGGGGGCTCCTGGAGAGACCCAGTACTTC. This codes for CASSVVAGAPGETQYF.

The V gene is TRBV18, the J gene TRBJ2-7; D unresolved. Per germline, CDR1 KGHSH and CDR2 LQKENI. Trimming stripped 2 bases from V and 2 bases from J, with 7 bases between. The CDR3 spans 13 residues. For the CDR3, the DNA is TGTGCCAGCTCACCAATTAGGGCCTACGAGCAGTACTTC. Protein sequence: CASSPIRAYEQYF.

This clone was detected a few times. The DNA for the CDR3 is TGCGCCAGCAGCCAAGAGACCATGGTGTCTTCCTACGAGCAGTACTTC. This encodes CASSQETMVSSYEQYF. The rearrangement links TRBV4-1 to TRBJ2-7; D is ambiguous. This CDR3 is built from 16 residues. CDR1 and CDR2 from the germline V gene are MGHRA and YSYEKL. The V and J ends lost 0 bases and 1 base respectively, with 13 bases between them.

This clone has only a few counts. The V and J genes are TRBV5-5 and TRBJ1-1; D is ambiguous. Trimming left V 4 bases short and J 3 bases short, with 10 bases between. This CDR3 spans 13 amino acids. Germline V gives CDR1 SGHKS, CDR2 YYEKEE (reference sequence). The CDR3 DNA sequence: TGTGCCAGCAGCGCCGGGGTCCACACTGAAGCTTTCTTT. Residues: CASSAGVHTEAFF.

This clone was seen a single time. This sequence joins TRBV4-1 and TRBJ2-5; 9 bases align to TRBD2. Germline V lookup: CDR1 MGHRA, CDR2 YSYEKL. V trimming: 2 bases; J trimming: 3 bases; junction bases outside the gene matches: 1. The CDR3 contains 14 residues. DNA of the CDR3: TGCGCCAGCAGCCAACGGACTAGCGAAGAGACCCAGTACTTC. Translated: CASSQRTSEETQYF.

The rearrangement uses TRBV5-1 and TRBJ1-1; D is possibly TRBD1 (5 bases). The germline V and J ends were trimmed by 7 bases and 4 bases, with 20 bases remaining between them. CDR1 and CDR2 from the germline V gene are SGHRS and YFSETQ. This CDR3 is built from 15 residues. CDR3 nucleotide sequence: TGCGCCAGCCAAGGGCAGGGAAGGCCGACCACTGAAGCTTTCTTT. Residues: CASQGQGRPTTEAFF.